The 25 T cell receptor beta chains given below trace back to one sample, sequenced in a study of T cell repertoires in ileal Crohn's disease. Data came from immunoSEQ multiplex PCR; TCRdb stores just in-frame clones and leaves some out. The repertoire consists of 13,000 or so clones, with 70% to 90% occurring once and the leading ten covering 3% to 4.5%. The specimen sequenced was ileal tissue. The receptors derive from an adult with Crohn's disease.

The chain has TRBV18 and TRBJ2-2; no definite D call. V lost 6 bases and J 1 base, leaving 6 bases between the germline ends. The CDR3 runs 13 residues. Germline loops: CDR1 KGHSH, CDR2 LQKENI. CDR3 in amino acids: CASSLLNTGELFF. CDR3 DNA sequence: TGTGCCAGCTCCCTACTGAACACCGGGGAGCTGTTTTTT.

This CDR3 is CASTKREGGYTF. In nucleotides, the CDR3 is TGTGCCAGTACCAAAAGGGAGGGAGGCTACACCTTC. V usage is TRBV11-2 and J usage is TRBJ1-2; D uncertain. The CDR3 totals 12 residues. The V gene's germline CDR1 is SGHAT and CDR2 FQNNGV. Trimming left V 9 bases short and J 8 bases short, with 16 bases between. Looking up the rest from reference TRBV11-2 and TRBJ1-2 gives the full variable domain: EAGVAQSPRYKIIEKRQSVAFWCNPISGHATLYWYQQILGQGPKLLIQFQNNGVVDDSQLPKDRFSAERLKGVDSTLKIQPAKLEDSAVYLCASTKREGGYTFGSGTRLTVV.

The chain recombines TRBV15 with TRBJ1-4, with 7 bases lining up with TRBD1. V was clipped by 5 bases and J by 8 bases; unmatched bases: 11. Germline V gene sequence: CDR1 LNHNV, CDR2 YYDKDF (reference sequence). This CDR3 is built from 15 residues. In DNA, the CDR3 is TGTGCCACCAGCGGACTGACAGGGCTTAAGGAAAAACTGTTTTTT. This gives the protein CATSGLTGLKEKLFF.

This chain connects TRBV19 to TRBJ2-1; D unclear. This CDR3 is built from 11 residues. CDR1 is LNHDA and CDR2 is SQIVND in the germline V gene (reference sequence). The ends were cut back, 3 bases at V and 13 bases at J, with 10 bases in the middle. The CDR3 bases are TGTGCCAGTAGTATCACAGATTCACAGTTCTTC. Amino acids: CASSITDSQFF.

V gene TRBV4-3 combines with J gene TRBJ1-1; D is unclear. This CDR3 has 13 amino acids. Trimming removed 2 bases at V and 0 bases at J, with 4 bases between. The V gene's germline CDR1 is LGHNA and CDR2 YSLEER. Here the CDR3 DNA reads TGCGCCAGCAGCCAACTTCTGAACACTGAAGCTTTCTTT. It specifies CASSQLLNTEAFF.

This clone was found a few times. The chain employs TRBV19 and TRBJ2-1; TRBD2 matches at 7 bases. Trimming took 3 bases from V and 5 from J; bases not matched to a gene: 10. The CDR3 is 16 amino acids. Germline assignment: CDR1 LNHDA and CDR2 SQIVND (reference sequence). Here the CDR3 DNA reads TGTGCCAGTAGTATTGTGGCGGGAGATTTCAACAATGAGCAGTTCTTC. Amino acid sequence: CASSIVAGDFNNEQFF.

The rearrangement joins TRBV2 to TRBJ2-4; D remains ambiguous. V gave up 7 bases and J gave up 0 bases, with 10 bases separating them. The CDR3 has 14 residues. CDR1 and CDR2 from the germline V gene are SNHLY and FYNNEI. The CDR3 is CASTAELAKNIQYF. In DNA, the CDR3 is TGTGCCAGCACTGCGGAGCTAGCCAAAAACATTCAGTACTTC.

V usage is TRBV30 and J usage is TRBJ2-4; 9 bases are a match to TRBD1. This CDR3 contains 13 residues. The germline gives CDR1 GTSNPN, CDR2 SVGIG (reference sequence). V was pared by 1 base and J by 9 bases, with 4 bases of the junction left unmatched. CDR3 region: CAWSERQGGIQYF. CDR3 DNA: TGTGCCTGGAGTGAACGACAGGGGGGCATTCAGTACTTC.

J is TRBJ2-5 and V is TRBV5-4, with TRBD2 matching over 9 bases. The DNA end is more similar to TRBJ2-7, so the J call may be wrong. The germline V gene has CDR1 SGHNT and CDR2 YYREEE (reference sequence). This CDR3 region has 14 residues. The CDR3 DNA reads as TGTGCCAGCAGCCCTAGGACTAGCGCCTACGAGCAGTACTTC. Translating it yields CASSPRTSAYEQYF.

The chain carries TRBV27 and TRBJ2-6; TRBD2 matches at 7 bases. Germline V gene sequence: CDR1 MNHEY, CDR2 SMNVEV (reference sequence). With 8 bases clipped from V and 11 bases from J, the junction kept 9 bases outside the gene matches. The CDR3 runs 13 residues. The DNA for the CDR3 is TGTGCCAGCCATGCGGGGGTGAAGTACGTCCTGACTTTC. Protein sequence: CASHAGVKYVLTF. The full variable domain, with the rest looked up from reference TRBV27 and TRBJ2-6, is EAQVTQNPRYLITVTGKKLTVTCSQNMNHEYMSWYRQDPGLGLRQIYYSMNVEVTDKGDVPEGYKVSRKEKRNFPLILESPSPNQTSLYFCASHAGVKYVLTFGAGSRLTVL.

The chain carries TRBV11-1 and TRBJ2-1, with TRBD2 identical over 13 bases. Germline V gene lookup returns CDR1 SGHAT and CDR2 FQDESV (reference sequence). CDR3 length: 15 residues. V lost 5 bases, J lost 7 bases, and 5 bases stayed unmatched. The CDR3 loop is CASSGLAGVLNEQFF. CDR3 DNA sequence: TGTGCCAGCAGCGGACTAGCGGGAGTCTTGAATGAGCAGTTCTTC.

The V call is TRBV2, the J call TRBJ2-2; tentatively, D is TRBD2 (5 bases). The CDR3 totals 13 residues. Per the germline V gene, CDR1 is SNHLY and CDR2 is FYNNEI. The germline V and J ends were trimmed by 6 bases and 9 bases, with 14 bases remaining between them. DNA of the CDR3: TGTGCCAGCAGCATGGAGGTAAACCGGGAGCTGTTTTTT. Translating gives CASSMEVNRELFF.

CDR3 region: CASSPGTFNTEAFF. The CDR3 nucleotides are TGTGCCAGCAGCCCTGGGACTTTTAACACTGAAGCTTTCTTT. This chain connects TRBV7-9 to TRBJ1-1, with a weak D call TRBD1 (5 bases). The CDR3 spans 14 residues. The germline V gene encodes CDR1 SEHNR and CDR2 FQNEAQ (reference sequence). Trimming cost V 5 bases and J 2 bases, with 12 bases left between them.

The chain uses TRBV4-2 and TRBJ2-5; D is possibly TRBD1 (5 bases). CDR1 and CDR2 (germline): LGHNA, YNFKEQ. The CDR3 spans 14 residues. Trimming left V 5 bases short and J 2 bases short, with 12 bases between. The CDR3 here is CASSILGEQETQYF. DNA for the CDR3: TGTGCCAGCAGCATCCTAGGGGAACAAGAGACCCAGTACTTC.

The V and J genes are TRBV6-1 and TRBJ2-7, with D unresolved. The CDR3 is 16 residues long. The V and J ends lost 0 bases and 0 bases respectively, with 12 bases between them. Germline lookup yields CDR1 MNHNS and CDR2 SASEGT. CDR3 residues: CASSEAHYIISYEQYF. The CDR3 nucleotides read TGTGCCAGCAGTGAAGCGCATTACATAATCTCCTACGAGCAGTACTTC.

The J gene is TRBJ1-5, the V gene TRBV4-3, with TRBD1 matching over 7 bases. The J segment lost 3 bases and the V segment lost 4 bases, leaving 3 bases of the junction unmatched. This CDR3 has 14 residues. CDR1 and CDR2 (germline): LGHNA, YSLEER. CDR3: CASSLGTDNQPQHF. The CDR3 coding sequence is TGCGCCAGCAGCCTTGGGACAGACAATCAGCCCCAGCATTTT.

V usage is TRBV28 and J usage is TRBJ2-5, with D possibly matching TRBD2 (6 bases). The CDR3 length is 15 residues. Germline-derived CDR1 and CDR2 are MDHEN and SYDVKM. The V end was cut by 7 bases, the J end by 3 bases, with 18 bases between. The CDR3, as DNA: TGTGCCAGCAACTCGAATGGGAGGAGTGAAGAGACCCAGTACTTC. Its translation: CASNSNGRSEETQYF.

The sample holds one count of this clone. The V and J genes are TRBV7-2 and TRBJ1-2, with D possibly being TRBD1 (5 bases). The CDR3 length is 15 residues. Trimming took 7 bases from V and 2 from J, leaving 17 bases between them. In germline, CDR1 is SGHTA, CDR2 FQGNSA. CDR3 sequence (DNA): TGTGCCAGCAACATAAAAACAGACAGCAACTATGGCTACACCTTC. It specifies CASNIKTDSNYGYTF.

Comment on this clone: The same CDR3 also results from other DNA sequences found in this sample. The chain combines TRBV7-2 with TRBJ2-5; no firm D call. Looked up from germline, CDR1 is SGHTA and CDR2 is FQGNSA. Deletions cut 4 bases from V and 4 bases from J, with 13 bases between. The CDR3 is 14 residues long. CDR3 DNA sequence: TGTGCCAGCAGCTCCGACTGGAGTGGAGAGACCCAGTACTTC. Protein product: CASSSDWSGETQYF.

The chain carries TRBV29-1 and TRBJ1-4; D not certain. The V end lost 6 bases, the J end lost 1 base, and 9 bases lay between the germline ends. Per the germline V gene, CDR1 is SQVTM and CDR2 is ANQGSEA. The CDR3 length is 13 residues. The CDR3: CSVNRVTNEKLFF. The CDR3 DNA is TGCAGCGTCAACAGAGTAACTAATGAAAAACTGTTTTTT.

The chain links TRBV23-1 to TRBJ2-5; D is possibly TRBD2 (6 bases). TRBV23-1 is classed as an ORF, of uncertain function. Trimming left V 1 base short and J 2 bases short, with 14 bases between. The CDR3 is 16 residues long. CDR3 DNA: TGCGCCAGCAGTCAATGGGCGGGACCAGCTCAAGAGACCCAGTACTTC. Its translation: CASSQWAGPAQETQYF.

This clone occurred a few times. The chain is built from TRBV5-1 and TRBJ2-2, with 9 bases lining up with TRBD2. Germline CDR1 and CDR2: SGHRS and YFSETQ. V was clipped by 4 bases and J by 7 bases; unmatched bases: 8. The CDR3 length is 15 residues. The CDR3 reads CASSGGTSRIGELFF. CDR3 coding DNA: TGCGCCAGCAGCGGAGGGACTAGCAGAATCGGGGAGCTGTTTTTT.

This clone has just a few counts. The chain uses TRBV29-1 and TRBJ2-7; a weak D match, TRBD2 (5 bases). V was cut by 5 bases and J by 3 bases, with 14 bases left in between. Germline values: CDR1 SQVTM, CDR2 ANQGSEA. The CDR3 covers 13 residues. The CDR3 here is CSVSLGDFYEQYF. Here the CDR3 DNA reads TGCAGCGTTTCCCTCGGGGATTTCTACGAGCAGTACTTC.

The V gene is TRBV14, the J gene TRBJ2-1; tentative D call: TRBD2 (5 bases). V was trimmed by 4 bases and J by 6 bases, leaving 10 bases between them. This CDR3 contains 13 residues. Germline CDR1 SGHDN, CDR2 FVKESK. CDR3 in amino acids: CASSPPAGNEQFF. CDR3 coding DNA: TGTGCCAGCAGCCCCCCGGCGGGCAATGAGCAGTTCTTC.

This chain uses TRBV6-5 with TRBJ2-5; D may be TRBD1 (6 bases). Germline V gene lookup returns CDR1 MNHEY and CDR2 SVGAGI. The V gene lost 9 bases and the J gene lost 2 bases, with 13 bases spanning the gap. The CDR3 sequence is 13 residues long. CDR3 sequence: CASMDRHQETQYF. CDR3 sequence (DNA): TGTGCCAGTATGGACAGACATCAAGAGACCCAGTACTTC.